The 22 T cell receptor beta chains listed next were all sequenced from one sample in a study of blood T cell repertoires in COVID-19. Using immunoSEQ multiplex PCR, the repertoire was profiled, and TCRdb retains in-frame clones only, with some absent. The table includes about 87,000 clones, roughly 76% detected once. The sample was peripheral blood. These receptors all come from a woman aged 80 or older with active or convalescent COVID-19.

The sample holds a few counts of this clone. The chain recombines TRBV6-2 or TRBV6-3 with TRBJ1-5; 7 bases are shared with TRBD1. The V and J ends lost 0 bases and 2 bases, in that order; junction bases with no gene match: 7. CDR1 MNHEY and CDR2 SVGEGT come from the germline V gene. There are 17 residues in the CDR3. The CDR3 DNA follows: TGTGCCAGCAGTTACTCGATCTTGGGACAGCGCAATCAGCCCCAGCATTTT. As protein: CASSYSILGQRNQPQHF.

A remark on this clone: This could be a read error, since a much larger clone is one nucleotide away. The V gene is TRBV5-1, the J gene TRBJ2-3; D is unclear. CDR3 length: 12 amino acids. Germline CDR1 and CDR2: SGHRS and YFSETQ. V lost 4 bases to trimming and J lost 3 bases, with 6 bases between them. DNA for the CDR3: TGCGCCAGCAGCCTTAGTACAGATACGCAGTATTTT. Amino acids: CASSLSTDTQYF. Combining the CDR3 with reference TRBV5-1 and TRBJ2-3 gives the whole variable domain KAGVTQTPRYLIKTRGQQVTLSCSPISGHRSVSWYQQTPGQGLQFLFEYFSETQRNKGNFPGRFSGRQFSNSRSEMNVSTLELGDSALYLCASSLSTDTQYFGPGTRLTVL.

The chain has TRBV9 and TRBJ1-3, with 9 bases identical to TRBD1. Germline trimming cut 0 bases from V and 0 bases from J; bases unmatched to any gene: 4. This CDR3 comprises 17 residues. The germline V gene has CDR1 SGDLS and CDR2 YYNGEE. Here the CDR3 DNA reads TGTGCCAGCAGCGTAGAGACAGGGGGAGTCTCTGGAAACACCATATATTTT. It encodes CASSVETGGVSGNTIYF.

The CDR3 DNA reads TGTGCCAGCAGCGTAGACACGGGGACCGGGGAGCTGTTTTTT. Translation: CASSVDTGTGELFF. The chain combines TRBV9 with TRBJ2-2; tentatively, D is TRBD2 (5 bases). The CDR3 spans 14 residues. V gave up 0 bases and J gave up 5 bases, with 8 bases separating them. Germline CDR1 is SGDLS and CDR2 is YYNGEE.

V and J are TRBV5-5 and TRBJ1-5; D ambiguous. The V end lost 4 bases, the J end lost 1 base, and 6 bases lay between the germline ends. The CDR3 has 13 residues. Per the germline V gene, CDR1 is SGHKS and CDR2 is YYEKEE (reference sequence). CDR3 nucleotide sequence: TGTGCCAGCAGCCACCAGAGCAATCAGCCCCAGCATTTT. Translating gives CASSHQSNQPQHF. Full variable domain (missing parts from reference TRBV5-5 and TRBJ1-5): DAGVTQSPTHLIKTRGQQVTLRCSPISGHKSVSWYQQVLGQGPQFIFQYYEKEERGRGNFPDRFSARQFPNYSSELNVNALLLGDSALYLCASSHQSNQPQHFGDGTRLSIL.

CDR3 nucleotides: TGTGCCAGTAGTATAGGCGACAGGGGTGATGAGCAGTTCTTC. Its protein product is CASSIGDRGDEQFF. The chain couples TRBV19 to TRBJ2-1; 8 bases are a match to TRBD1. V trimming: 1 base; J trimming: 8 bases; junction bases outside the gene matches: 4. The CDR3 totals 14 residues. CDR1 is LNHDA, CDR2 SQIVND, per germline (reference sequence).

Here the CDR3 DNA reads TGTGCCAGCAGCTGGACAGGGGGCGGGAAGACCCAGTACTTC. Its translation is CASSWTGGGKTQYF. J is TRBJ2-5 and V is TRBV27; 11 nucleotides align to TRBD1. CDR3 length: 14 amino acids. V lost 6 bases to trimming and J lost 6 bases; unmatched junction nucleotides: 6. Germline V gene sequence: CDR1 MNHEY, CDR2 SMNVEV (reference sequence).

This rearrangement joins TRBV29-1 to TRBJ1-2; 8 nucleotides match TRBD1. The CDR3 spans 14 residues. J gave up 4 bases and V 7 bases, and 11 bases lay outside the gene matches. Germline CDR1 is SQVTM and CDR2 is ANQGSEA. CDR3 amino acids: CSATPGQASYGYTF. CDR3 DNA sequence: TGCAGCGCCACTCCGGGACAGGCCTCCTATGGCTACACCTTC.

The chain employs TRBV7-3 and TRBJ2-1; D uncertain. The CDR3 loop spans 13 amino acids. V gave up 5 bases and J gave up 8 bases, with 13 bases separating them. Germline CDR1 SGHTA, CDR2 FQGTGA. CDR3 bases: TGTGCCAGCAGCCAGTACGTCTCGCATGAGCAGTTCTTC. Its translation is CASSQYVSHEQFF.

The chain links TRBV18 to TRBJ1-5, with 7 bases that match TRBD1. This CDR3 region has 16 residues. Germline values: CDR1 KGHSH, CDR2 LQKENI. V dropped 1 base and J dropped 2; count of bases not matched to a gene: 5. CDR3 in DNA: TGTGCCAGCTCACCACGCGGAGGGGGCGGCAATCAGCCCCAGCATTTT. It codes for CASSPRGGGGNQPQHF. The full variable domain, completed using reference TRBV18 and TRBJ1-5, is NAGVMQNPRHLVRRRGQEARLRCSPMKGHSHVYWYRQLPEEGLKFMVYLQKENIIDESGMPKERFSAEFPKEGPSILRIQQVVRGDSAAYFCASSPRGGGGNQPQHFGDGTRLSIL.

The chain combines TRBV7-9 with TRBJ1-5; D might be TRBD1 (5 bases). V was trimmed by 3 bases and J by 4 bases, leaving 10 bases between them. Germline CDR1 and CDR2: SEHNR and FQNEAQ (reference sequence). The CDR3 covers 14 residues. The CDR3 region has the DNA TGTGCCAGCAGCTTTGGAGGGGTTAATCAGCCCCAGCATTTT. Amino acids: CASSFGGVNQPQHF.

This clone has only a few counts. V is TRBV12-3 or TRBV12-4 and J is TRBJ1-1; D remains unclear. The CDR3 length is 12 residues. The ends were cut back, 6 bases at V and 2 bases at J, with 7 bases in the middle. DNA of the CDR3: TGTGCCAGCAGCTTTGTAAACACTGAAGCTTTCTTT. Its translation: CASSFVNTEAFF.

This clone was found a few times. This chain uses TRBV2 with TRBJ1-5, with D perhaps matching TRBD1 (5 bases). CDR1 SNHLY and CDR2 FYNNEI come from the germline V gene. The CDR3 length is 14 residues. V was pared by 7 bases and J by 2 bases, with 12 bases between. CDR3 sequence reads: CASKGEGGNQPQHF. The CDR3, as DNA: TGTGCCAGCAAAGGGGAGGGTGGCAATCAGCCCCAGCATTTT.

V usage is TRBV20-1 and J usage is TRBJ2-3, with D hard to call. The V and J ends lost 6 bases and 5 bases respectively, with 9 bases between them. This CDR3 has 11 amino acids. Germline values: CDR1 DFQATT, CDR2 SNEGSKA (reference sequence). The CDR3 bases are TGCAGTGCCGGAGAGGTAGATACGCAGTATTTT. Its translation: CSAGEVDTQYF.

This clone was picked up one time. The rearrangement uses TRBV7-6 and TRBJ1-1; tentatively, D is TRBD1 (5 bases). V was cut by 5 bases and J by 6 bases, with 13 bases left in between. This CDR3 comprises 13 residues. Per germline, CDR1 SGHVS and CDR2 FNYEAQ. The CDR3 here is CASSETGVAEAFF. CDR3 sequence (DNA): TGTGCCAGCAGCGAGACGGGGGTGGCTGAAGCTTTCTTT. Filled out from reference TRBV7-6 and TRBJ1-1, the complete variable domain reads GAGVSQSPRYKVTKRGQDVALRCDPISGHVSLYWYRQALGQGPEFLTYFNYEAQQDKSGLPNDRFSAERPEGSISTLTIQRTEQRDSAMYRCASSETGVAEAFFGQGTRLTVV.

In this sample, this clone turned up a few times. The genes are TRBV19 and TRBJ2-7; D is possibly TRBD1 (6 bases). Germline V gene lookup returns CDR1 LNHDA and CDR2 SQIVND (reference sequence). CDR3 length: 13 residues. The V end was cut by 5 bases, the J end by 4 bases, with 12 bases between. The CDR3 is CASSLGGGYEQYF. CDR3 bases: TGTGCCAGTAGTCTTGGGGGCGGGTACGAGCAGTACTTC.

This chain joins TRBV11-2 and TRBJ2-7; 11 bases are shared with TRBD2. V lost 1 base and J lost 4; bases outside the gene matches: 0. Germline-derived CDR1 and CDR2 are SGHAT and FQNNGV. There are 14 residues in the CDR3. CDR3 sequence: CASSLGLAGYEQYF. In DNA, the CDR3 is TGTGCCAGCAGCTTAGGACTAGCGGGGTACGAGCAGTACTTC.

V gene TRBV7-2 combines with J gene TRBJ1-2; the D is unclear. Germline V lookup: CDR1 SGHTA, CDR2 FQGNSA. The CDR3 covers 14 residues. Trimming took off 3 bases at V and 8 bases at J, with 16 bases between the two ends. CDR3 region: CASSFSSLLAGYTF. In DNA, the CDR3 is TGTGCCAGCAGCTTTTCGAGCCTCCTCGCCGGCTACACCTTC.

The rearrangement uses TRBV19 and TRBJ1-5; possibly TRBD1 for D (6 bases). Germline V gives CDR1 LNHDA, CDR2 SQIVND (reference sequence). The V end was cut by 5 bases, the J end by 4 bases, with 24 bases between. The CDR3 covers 18 residues. In DNA, the CDR3 is TGTGCCAGTAGTTTGGGGGACATTACCTGGGTTCATAATCAGCCCCAGCATTTT. Protein sequence: CASSLGDITWVHNQPQHF.

The gene calls are TRBV18 and TRBJ1-1; D is ambiguous. Trimming left V 5 bases short and J 0 bases short, with 7 bases between. Germline-derived CDR1 and CDR2 are KGHSH and LQKENI. This CDR3 region has 13 residues. The CDR3 sequence: CASSVTMNTEAFF. The CDR3 DNA sequence: TGTGCCAGCTCAGTCACTATGAACACTGAAGCTTTCTTT.

This chain connects TRBV19 to TRBJ2-2, with D possibly TRBD2 on 5 matching bases. The CDR3 sequence is 16 residues long. The V gene's germline CDR1 is LNHDA and CDR2 SQIVND (reference sequence). The germline V and J ends were trimmed by 7 bases and 4 bases, with 19 bases remaining between them. The CDR3 coding sequence is TGTGCCAGTACCTCTGGATGGCCCGAGGGCACCGGGGAGCTGTTTTTT. It yields the protein CASTSGWPEGTGELFF.

This clone is a singleton in its sample. The V and J genes are TRBV12-3 or TRBV12-4 and TRBJ1-2; D may be TRBD1 (6 bases). Trimming shortened V by 6 bases and J by 6 bases, and 11 bases separated the two germline ends. The CDR3 runs 12 residues. The CDR3 sequence: CASRDSSNGYTF. CDR3 sequence (DNA): TGTGCCAGCAGGGACAGCTCGAATGGCTACACCTTC.